This T cell receptor beta chain was recovered during a study of CD8+ T cells in alopecia areata. At the level of the study: Those patients who were treated received oral tofacitinib, which was given at 5 to 10 mg twice daily for moderate-to-severe alopecia areata. General study findings and limits: Scalp clonality, together with expanded CD8+ clones among the top 100, fell significantly with tofacitinib. It was less clear whether patients shared TCRs than it was in mice, possibly because of HLA.

Treatment in this sample: oral pan-JAK inhibitor, 5-10 mg twice daily. CDR1 and CDR2 (germline): GTSNPN, SVGIG (reference sequence). This CDR3 is 12 amino acids long. Trimming cost V 0 bases and J 9 bases, with 11 bases left between them. Isolated RNA was reverse transcribed into cDNA used as the sequencing template. TCRdb's table, derived via immunoSEQ multiplex PCR, lists solely in-frame clones and lacks some. The sample shows 200,000 to 250,000 clones, 50% to 75% of them seen only once. As concerns this clone: No antigen is known for it.

Specimen: CD4+ T cells sorted from blood, collected at week 4, from a patient treated with tofacitinib. The TCR comes from a human donor with alopecia areata. The chain links TRBV30 to TRBJ1-1; D gene unclear. Here the CDR3 reads CAWSVNSQKAFF. The CDR3 nucleotides read TGTGCCTGGAGTGTAAACTCCCAGAAAGCTTTCTTT.